This is a list of T cell receptor beta chains from one sample in a study of blood T cell repertoires in COVID-19. Assay used: immunoSEQ multiplex PCR; TCRdb lists only in-frame clones, some missing. Of about 210,000 clones listed, approximately 80% are singletons. The sequencing sample was made of PBMCs or T cells enriched from blood (not recorded which). The receptors originated from a man in his forties or fifties who had recovered from COVID-19. Each CDR3 is given with its conserved first and last residue. A D gene is named only where the DNA matches it firmly. Part of the rows lack a size; the others show once, few, many or a class for expanded clones.

size: NA
length: 18
J: TRBJ2-6
V: TRBV4-1
D: NA
DNA: TGCGCCAGCAGCCAAGATACAGGGACCTCCTCTGGGGCCAACGTCCTGACTTTC
CDR3: CASSQDTGTSSGANVLTF

size: NA
length: 15
J: TRBJ1-6
V: TRBV5-1
D: TRBD1
DNA: TGCGCCAGCTACCCGGGGGACAGGGGGCGCTCACCCCTCCACTTT
CDR3: CASYPGDRGRSPLHF

size: once
length: 12
J: TRBJ1-2
V: TRBV27
D: NA
DNA: TGTGCCAGCGTAAGCCACGACTATGGCTACACCTTC
CDR3: CASVSHDYGYTF

size: NA
length: 15
J: TRBJ2-7
V: TRBV5-6
D: TRBD1
DNA: TGTGCCAGCAGCTTGGGGGGCAGGGGGACCTACGAGCAGTACTTC
CDR3: CASSLGGRGTYEQYF

size: NA
length: 13
J: TRBJ1-1
V: TRBV12-3/TRBV12-4
D: TRBD1
DNA: TGTGCCAGCAGTTTCGACAGGGGGTTAAAGGCTTTCTTT
CDR3: CASSFDRGLKAFF

size: NA
length: 15
J: TRBJ1-1
V: TRBV7-2
D: TRBD1
DNA: TGTGCCAGCAGCTTAGTGGCGGGACAGAGTACTGAAGCTTTCTTT
CDR3: CASSLVAGQSTEAFF

size: NA
length: 14
J: TRBJ1-5
V: TRBV3-1/TRBV3-2
D: TRBD1
DNA: TGTGCCAGCAGCCGACAGGGTGGCAATCAGCCCCAGCATTTT
CDR3: CASSRQGGNQPQHF

size: once
length: 16
J: TRBJ1-4
V: TRBV30
D: TRBD1
DNA: TGTGCCTGGAGTGCCTGGACAGGGGGCAGGGATGAAAAACTGTTTTTT
CDR3: CAWSAWTGGRDEKLFF

size: NA
length: 12
J: TRBJ1-2
V: TRBV7-2
D: TRBD1
DNA: TGTGCCAGCAGCGGGACAGGGGAGGATTTCGCCTTC
CDR3: CASSGTGEDFAF

size: NA
length: 18
J: TRBJ1-5
V: TRBV12-2
D: NA
DNA: TGTGCAAGTCGCTTTAGCCACTCGCCCGGGACAGGTAATCAGCCCCAGCATTTT
CDR3: CASRFSHSPGTGNQPQHF

size: once
length: 15
J: TRBJ2-6
V: TRBV7-2
D: NA
DNA: TGTGCCAGCAGCTTAGGAGGGCTTGGGGCCAACGTCCTGACTTTC
CDR3: CASSLGGLGANVLTF

size: few
length: 15
J: TRBJ1-1
V: TRBV27
D: NA
DNA: TGTGCCAGCAGTTTCATACAGGGAGGGGAAACTGAAGCTTTCTTT
CDR3: CASSFIQGGETEAFF

size: few
length: 16
J: TRBJ1-2
V: TRBV5-1
D: TRBD1
DNA: TGCGCCAGCAGCTTGGGTGGGACAGGGGCTAACTATGGCTACACCTTC
CDR3: CASSLGGTGANYGYTF

size: NA
length: 16
J: TRBJ1-6
V: TRBV5-1
D: NA
DNA: TGCGCCAGCAGTCAGACGGAGAGCTCCTATAATTCACCCCTCCACTTT
CDR3: CASSQTESSYNSPLHF

size: NA
length: 16
J: TRBJ1-2
V: TRBV4-2
D: NA
DNA: TGTGCCAGCAGCCAAGAAGATCAGATGTATAACTATGGCTACACCTTC
CDR3: CASSQEDQMYNYGYTF

size: NA
length: 13
J: TRBJ1-1
V: TRBV12-3/TRBV12-4
D: NA
DNA: TGTGCCAGCAGTATAGACTTGAACACTGAAGCTTTCTTT
CDR3: CASSIDLNTEAFF

size: NA
length: 15
J: TRBJ2-2
V: TRBV9
D: TRBD2
DNA: TGTGCCAGCAGCGTAGTGGAAGGGAGGGCCGGGGAGCTGTTTTTT
CDR3: CASSVVEGRAGELFF

size: NA
length: 13
J: TRBJ1-2
V: TRBV18
D: NA
DNA: TGTGCCAGCTCACCATTAGAGGACTATGGCTACACCTTC
CDR3: CASSPLEDYGYTF

size: few
length: 13
J: TRBJ1-2
V: TRBV12-3/TRBV12-4
D: NA
DNA: TGTGCCAGCAGAGTACAGGGAGGGTATGGCTACACCTTC
CDR3: CASRVQGGYGYTF

size: NA
length: 17
J: TRBJ1-1
V: TRBV9
D: NA
DNA: TGTGCCAGCAGCGCCGATAAGCTAGGCGCCTTAAGGACTGAAGCTTTCTTT
CDR3: CASSADKLGALRTEAFF

size: once
length: 15
J: TRBJ1-2
V: TRBV11-2
D: NA
DNA: TGTGCCAGCAGCTTAGGCGTAAGAAAGATCTATGGCTACACCTTC
CDR3: CASSLGVRKIYGYTF

size: NA
length: 14
J: TRBJ1-1
V: TRBV18
D: NA
DNA: TGTGCCAGCTCACTGTGGAATCCGGGGGCTGAAGCTTTCTTT
CDR3: CASSLWNPGAEAFF